What follows is one T cell receptor (beta chain) and its context. The entry originates in a study of human T cells and chemical hapten exposure. Time point in this sample: patch test 2, 6 weeks after DPC sensitization. Treatment of the sample: therapeutic diphenylcyclopropenone sensitization with weekly scalp DPC. Each CDR3 protein gets one entry after TCRdb re-called the RACE reads with MiXCR. Of more than 110,000 distinct CDR3 sequences listed, roughly 12% are singletons. V dropped 1 base and J dropped 4 bases, with 13 bases sitting between them. Germline values: CDR1 SGHVS, CDR2 FQNEAQ. The CDR3 totals 16 residues.

This TCR was sampled from a woman aged 45 to 65 with alopecia areata. Some clones in this sample may be carry-over from other donors' samples. Sample: whole blood, taken in connection with sensitization to the hapten diphenylcyclopropenone (DPC). V is TRBV7-8 and J is TRBJ2-2; D uncertain. In DNA, the CDR3 is TGTGCCAGCAGCTTAGGGACCCAGCTGTTCACCGGGGAGCTGTTTTTT. Its protein is CASSLGTQLFTGELFF.